These 23 T cell receptor beta chains originate from one sample sequenced in a study of CD4 T cells in relation to SARS-CoV-2 and coronaviruses. CD4+ T cells from unexposed donors were obtained before the COVID-19 pandemic (2011-2018). Method: immunoSEQ multiplex PCR; TCRdb's copy keeps in-frame clones and lacks some. The data hold 60,000 or so clones, with about 94% observed a single time. The sequenced sample was naive CD4+ T cells from PBMCs. Subset denoted: naive CD4+ T cells isolated by negative enrichment. These receptors were taken from a human donor in good health.

The chain uses TRBV6-6 and TRBJ2-5; TRBD1 or TRBD2 may be the D gene (7 bases each). Trimming left V 2 bases short and J 0 bases short, with 13 bases between. The germline V gene encodes CDR1 MNHNY and CDR2 SVGAGI (reference sequence). CDR3 length equals 16 residues. For the CDR3, the DNA is TGTGCCAGCAGTTACCCCCAGGGGGGGTACCAAGAGACCCAGTACTTC. Its translation: CASSYPQGGYQETQYF.

On this clone: The sample has other DNA sequences that encode this CDR3 too. The chain links TRBV18 to TRBJ2-1, with 9 bases that match TRBD1. CDR1 and CDR2 (germline): KGHSH, LQKENI. The CDR3 has 14 residues. Trimming removed 6 bases from V and 4 bases from J; junction bases left unmatched: 4. CDR3 DNA: TGTGCCAGCTCTCCCGGGACAGGGTACAATGAGCAGTTCTTC. Protein: CASSPGTGYNEQFF.

J is TRBJ2-7 and V is TRBV7-6; 14 nucleotides agree with TRBD2. Germline values: CDR1 SGHVS, CDR2 FNYEAQ. V was clipped by 3 bases and J by 3 bases; unmatched bases: 1. The CDR3 consists of 15 residues. CDR3 sequence (DNA): TGTGCCAGCAGCTTCGGACTAGCGGGAGGCTACGAGCAGTACTTC. Protein sequence: CASSFGLAGGYEQYF.

There are a few counts of this clone. V gene TRBV19 combines with J gene TRBJ1-5; D gene unclear. V was cut by 8 bases and J by 7 bases, with 15 bases left in between. CDR3 size: 13 residues. CDR1 and CDR2 (germline): LNHDA, SQIVND (reference sequence). CDR3 protein: CASVGSGRQPQHF. The CDR3 DNA sequence: TGTGCCAGTGTCGGGTCTGGACGACAGCCCCAGCATTTT.

The V gene is TRBV27, the J gene TRBJ2-1, with TRBD2 matching 7 bases. The CDR3 runs to 13 residues. With 5 bases clipped from V and 12 bases from J, the junction kept 10 bases outside the gene matches. Per the germline V gene, CDR1 is MNHEY and CDR2 is SMNVEV (reference sequence). The CDR3 coding sequence is TGTGCCAGCAGTCTCCTGGGAGGGCGGGTGCAGTTCTTC. Amino acid sequence: CASSLLGGRVQFF.

This sequence joins TRBV5-1 and TRBJ1-5; no firm D call. This CDR3 contains 13 residues. V was cut by 4 bases and J by 4 bases, with 9 bases left in between. The germline CDR1 and CDR2 sequences are SGHRS and YFSETQ. CDR3 protein: CASSREGNQPQHF. Written as DNA, the CDR3 is TGCGCCAGCAGCCGGGAGGGTAATCAGCCCCAGCATTTT. Using reference TRBV5-1 and TRBJ1-5 for the parts outside the CDR3, the full variable domain is KAGVTQTPRYLIKTRGQQVTLSCSPISGHRSVSWYQQTPGQGLQFLFEYFSETQRNKGNFPGRFSGRQFSNSRSEMNVSTLELGDSALYLCASSREGNQPQHFGDGTRLSIL.

The rearrangement joins TRBV6-5 to TRBJ1-6; D not resolved. The CDR3 extends over 13 amino acids. Germline lookup yields CDR1 MNHEY and CDR2 SVGAGI. V lost 5 bases and J lost 9, with 11 bases in between. CDR3 loop: CASSIRRVSPLHF. CDR3 in DNA: TGTGCCAGCAGTATTCGACGGGTTTCACCCCTCCACTTT.

This clone appeared a single time. The gene calls are TRBV2 and TRBJ2-5, with D perhaps matching TRBD1 (6 bases). This CDR3 has 12 amino acids. V was pared by 6 bases and J by 2 bases, with 7 bases between. Germline CDR1 is SNHLY and CDR2 is FYNNEI. The CDR3 spells CASRDRQETQYF. In DNA, the CDR3 is TGTGCCAGCAGGGACAGACAAGAGACCCAGTACTTC.

The count of this clone is one. The V gene is TRBV10-3, the J gene TRBJ2-2; a possible D gene is TRBD1 (5 bases). This CDR3 is 15 amino acids long. Germline loops: CDR1 ENHRY, CDR2 SYGVKD. Between the trimmed V and J ends, which lost 4 bases and 3 bases, there was a span of 12 bases. CDR3 sequence (DNA): TGTGCCATCAGTGGGGCAGGGCCGTACACCGGGGAGCTGTTTTTT. Amino acids: CAISGAGPYTGELFF.

The chain is built from TRBV6-5 and TRBJ2-7; D unresolved. Germline lookup yields CDR1 MNHEY and CDR2 SVGAGI. This CDR3 has 16 amino acids. V dropped 2 bases and J dropped 0 bases, with 14 bases sitting between them. The CDR3 DNA follows: TGTGCCAGCAGTTACGGCAGGCCGTATTCCTCCTACGAGCAGTACTTC. Its translation: CASSYGRPYSSYEQYF.

This chain uses TRBV7-3 with TRBJ2-2, with 9 bases that match TRBD2. The CDR3 is made up of 14 amino acids. V lost 5 bases and J lost 4; bases outside the gene matches: 2. In germline, CDR1 is SGHTA, CDR2 FQGTGA. The CDR3 spells CASSQTSGTGELFF. CDR3 bases: TGTGCCAGCAGCCAGACTAGCGGCACCGGGGAGCTGTTTTTT. The full variable domain, in which reference TRBV7-3 and TRBJ2-2 provide the parts outside the CDR3, is GAGVSQTPSNKVTEKGKYVELRCDPISGHTALYWYRQSLGQGPEFLIYFQGTGAADDSGLPNDRFFAVRPEGSVSTLKIQRTERGDSAVYLCASSQTSGTGELFFGEGSRLTVL.

The chain combines TRBV7-2 with TRBJ2-1; D is tentatively TRBD1 or TRBD2 (5 bases each). The germline CDR1 and CDR2 sequences are SGHTA and FQGNSA. The germline V and J ends were trimmed by 3 bases and 10 bases, with 19 bases remaining between them. CDR3 size: 15 residues. The CDR3 DNA is TGTGCCAGCAGCTTCTCCGGGACCCCGATACAAGAGCAGTTCTTC. This codes for CASSFSGTPIQEQFF.

The chain joins TRBV28 to TRBJ1-1, with 9 bases identical to TRBD1. The CDR3 is 14 residues long. CDR1 is MDHEN, CDR2 SYDVKM, per germline. Trimming at V came to 9 bases and at J to 5 bases, leaving 10 bases not matched to a gene. CDR3: CASQSAGTGTEAFF. The CDR3 DNA follows: TGTGCCAGTCAATCGGCCGGGACAGGGACTGAAGCTTTCTTT.

The chain joins TRBV9 to TRBJ2-5; TRBD1 matches at 7 bases. The CDR3 is made up of 14 amino acids. After removal of 0 bases from V and 3 bases from J, the junction contained 2 bases not matched to a gene. From germline, CDR1 is SGDLS and CDR2 YYNGEE. As DNA, the CDR3 is TGTGCCAGCAGCGTAGGAGGGACAGAAGAGACCCAGTACTTC. Its translation is CASSVGGTEETQYF.

V and J are TRBV3-1 (or the pseudogene TRBV3-2) and TRBJ1-5; tentatively, D is TRBD1 (5 bases). This CDR3 is 14 amino acids long. The ends were cut back, 0 bases at V and 6 bases at J, with 9 bases in the middle. Germline V gives CDR1 LGHDT, CDR2 YNNKEL (reference sequence). This CDR3 is CASSQEGTSQPQHF. The CDR3 DNA reads TGTGCCAGCAGCCAAGAAGGGACCAGTCAGCCCCAGCATTTT.

The CDR3 loop is CASSLGISSGNTIYF. Here the CDR3 DNA reads TGTGCCAGCAGTTTGGGGATAAGCTCTGGAAACACCATATATTTT. The J gene is TRBJ1-3, the V gene TRBV28; no clear D gene. The germline V and J ends were trimmed by 3 bases and 0 bases, with 9 bases remaining between them. The CDR3 has 15 amino acids. Germline CDR1 MDHEN, CDR2 SYDVKM.

The chain has TRBV7-9 and TRBJ2-3, with D possibly being TRBD1 or TRBD2 (5 bases each). There are 13 residues in the CDR3. The V gene lost 5 bases and the J gene lost 4 bases, with 10 bases spanning the gap. Germline loops: CDR1 SEHNR, CDR2 FQNEAQ (reference sequence). The CDR3 loop reads CASSPKGPDTQYF. DNA for the CDR3: TGTGCCAGCAGCCCGAAGGGACCAGATACGCAGTATTTT.

The V call is TRBV3-1 (or the pseudogene TRBV3-2), the J call TRBJ2-1; TRBD1 matches at 8 bases. Unmatched junction bases numbered 17, after V lost 8 bases and J lost 8 bases. The CDR3 has 16 amino acids. Germline V CDR1 and CDR2: LGHDT, YNNKEL (reference sequence). The CDR3, as DNA: TGTGCCAGCCACCCAAGGAACCGGGACAGGATGCATGAGCAGTTCTTC. Its protein product is CASHPRNRDRMHEQFF.

The chain recombines TRBV5-1 with TRBJ2-6; TRBD1 matches at 9 bases. The CDR3 spans 17 residues. Germline V gene sequence: CDR1 SGHRS, CDR2 YFSETQ. V lost 4 bases to trimming and J lost 4 bases; unmatched junction nucleotides: 9. CDR3: CASSPRDRATGANVLTF. The DNA for the CDR3 is TGCGCCAGCAGCCCGCGGGACAGGGCAACCGGGGCCAACGTCCTGACTTTC.

The rearrangement uses TRBV24-1 and TRBJ2-3; 7 bases line up with TRBD1. Germline V gene data show CDR1 as KGHDR and CDR2 as SFDVKD. V dropped 4 bases and J dropped 11; count of bases not matched to a gene: 8. There are 13 residues in the CDR3. The CDR3 spells CATSDPGQVKQYF. CDR3 nucleotide sequence: TGTGCCACCAGTGACCCTGGACAGGTGAAGCAGTATTTT.

The rearrangement uses TRBV9 and TRBJ2-1, with 12 bases lining up with TRBD2. Germline loops: CDR1 SGDLS, CDR2 YYNGEE. Trimming at V came to 0 bases and at J to 8 bases, leaving 6 bases not matched to a gene. The CDR3 length is 16 residues. The CDR3 loop reads CASSVVSGLAGHEQFF. The CDR3 nucleotides read TGTGCCAGCAGCGTAGTCAGTGGACTAGCGGGGCATGAGCAGTTCTTC.

The V and J genes are TRBV2 and TRBJ2-7, with TRBD1 as a possible D gene (7 bases). The CDR3 loop spans 15 amino acids. Germline assignment: CDR1 SNHLY and CDR2 FYNNEI. V was pared by 5 bases and J by 5 bases, with 19 bases between. The CDR3 DNA sequence: TGTGCCAGCAGTATCCGGACAGGAGGGAACAACGAGCAGTACTTC. As protein: CASSIRTGGNNEQYF.

The gene calls are TRBV5-1 and TRBJ2-5; D might be TRBD2 (6 bases). V lost 4 bases and J lost 3, with 16 bases in between. This CDR3 comprises 15 residues. The V gene's germline CDR1 is SGHRS and CDR2 YFSETQ. This chain's CDR3 is CASSPLRGGEETQYF. Here the CDR3 DNA reads TGCGCCAGCAGCCCCCTGAGAGGAGGGGAAGAGACCCAGTACTTC. The entire variable domain, with the rest obtained from reference TRBV5-1 and TRBJ2-5, is as follows: KAGVTQTPRYLIKTRGQQVTLSCSPISGHRSVSWYQQTPGQGLQFLFEYFSETQRNKGNFPGRFSGRQFSNSRSEMNVSTLELGDSALYLCASSPLRGGEETQYFGPGTRLLVL.